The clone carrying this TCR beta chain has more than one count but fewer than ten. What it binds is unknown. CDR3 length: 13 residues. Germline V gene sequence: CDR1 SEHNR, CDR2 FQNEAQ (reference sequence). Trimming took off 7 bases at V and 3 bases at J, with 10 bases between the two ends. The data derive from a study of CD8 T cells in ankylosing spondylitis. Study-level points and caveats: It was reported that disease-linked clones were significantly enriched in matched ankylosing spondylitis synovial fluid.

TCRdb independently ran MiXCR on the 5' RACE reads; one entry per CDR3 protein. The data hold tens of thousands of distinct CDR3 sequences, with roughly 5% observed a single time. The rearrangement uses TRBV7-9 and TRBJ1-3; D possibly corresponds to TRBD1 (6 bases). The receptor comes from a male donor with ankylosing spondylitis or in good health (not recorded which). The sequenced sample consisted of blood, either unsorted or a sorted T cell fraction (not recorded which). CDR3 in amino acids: CASNEDSGNTIYF. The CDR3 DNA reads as TGTGCCAGCAACGAGGACAGTGGAAACACCATATATTTT.